The present T cell receptor beta chain was sequenced within a study of Ad26.COV2.S vaccination and SARS-CoV-2 variants. Study in general: Intramuscular Ad26.COV2.S doses were given once or twice, 56 days apart. Whole-study findings and limits: Vaccine recipients and placebo recipients showed similar non-spike TCR breadth. Breadth, reportedly substantial, characterized the spike-specific CD8+ and CD4+ T cell responses after vaccination. There was a possibility that the TCR breadth and depth analyses underestimated total T cell responses.

On this clone itself: Its matching antigen is unknown.

The method was immunoSEQ multiplex PCR; TCRdb's version includes in-frame clones alone and lacks a portion of them. Of 400,000 to 500,000 clones listed, roughly 90% are singletons. Treatment given: about 20 received Ad26.COV2.S at low or high dose, single or two shots; 5 received placebo; per-sample allocation not given. Sampling occurred on day 63 after the first vaccine or placebo injection. This clonotype was sampled from a person aged 18 to 59 who received the Ad26.COV2.S COVID-19 vaccine or a placebo. The source was peripheral blood, collected in a trial of Ad26.COV2.S vaccine versus placebo.

CDR3 loop: CASSVRTTGYEQYF. For the CDR3, the DNA is TGTGCCAGCAGCGTACGGACTACCGGCTACGAGCAGTACTTC. The chain joins TRBV7-2 to TRBJ2-7; D is possibly TRBD2 (6 bases). This CDR3 has 14 amino acids. V was shortened by 5 bases and J by 3 bases, with 14 bases between the two germline ends. CDR1 is SGHTA and CDR2 is FQGNSA in the germline V gene.